Listed below are T cell receptor beta chains from one sample, sequenced in a study of T cell responses to AZD1222 COVID-19 vaccine. Assay: immunoSEQ multiplex PCR; the TCRdb copy retains only in-frame clones and omits some. The sample has some 120,000 clones, around 89% seen once; the top ten hold roughly 11%. The sample was peripheral blood, taken on day 0 of MenACWY control vaccination. The receptors were sampled from an adult in good health. The CDR3 runs from the conserved cysteine through the conserved F or W. D genes are given only for firm matches. The size of a clone is reported for some rows only, either as once, few or many, or as a class for expanded clones.

TRBV4-1,NA,TRBD1,TRBJ2-4,TGCGCCAGCAGCCAAGTGGGGACAGGGGGCAAGGGAAACATTCAGTACTTC,CASSQVGTGGKGNIQYF
TRBV9,NA,NA,TRBJ2-2,TGTGCCAGCAGCGAAACGTTCGGGACCGGGGAGCTGTTTTTT,CASSETFGTGELFF
TRBV7-3,NA,NA,TRBJ2-7,TGTGCCAGCAGCTTAATGGACGGCGAGCAGTACTTC,CASSLMDGEQYF
TRBV6-5,once,NA,TRBJ1-3,TGTGCCAGCAGTTACTCGACACTCCCTGGAAACACCATATATTTT,CASSYSTLPGNTIYF
TRBV7-2,NA,NA,TRBJ2-1,TGTGCCAGCAGCCGACCTGGCGGGGAGCAGTTCTTC,CASSRPGGEQFF
TRBV6-5,NA,NA,TRBJ2-4,TGTGCCAGCAATCTCAGCTTAGCCAAAAACATTCAGTACTTC,CASNLSLAKNIQYF
TRBV7-9,NA,TRBD1,TRBJ2-1,TGTGCCAGCAACCGGGACAGGACCTTCAATGAGCAGTTCTTC,CASNRDRTFNEQFF
TRBV6-4,once,NA,TRBJ2-3,TGTGCCAGCAGTGACTCTGGAGACGCAGATACGCAGTATTTT,CASSDSGDADTQYF
TRBV5-4,NA,NA,TRBJ1-1,TGTGCCAGCAGCCTGGGAACAGGGGAAGCTTTCTTT,CASSLGTGEAFF
TRBV4-3,NA,NA,TRBJ1-3,TGCGCCAGCAGCCAAGATCGGACGGGGGCGGGAGGAAACACCATATATTTT,CASSQDRTGAGGNTIYF
TRBV23-1,NA,NA,TRBJ1-5,TGCGCCAGCAGTCAGAACAACCCTGACAATCAGCCCCAGCATTTT,CASSQNNPDNQPQHF
TRBV10-3,NA,NA,TRBJ2-3,TGTGCCATCAGTTTTTCAGGGGGGGTTACAGATACGCAGTATTTT,CAISFSGGVTDTQYF
TRBV6-2/TRBV6-3,NA,NA,TRBJ1-4,TGTGCCAGCAGCCCAGGGATTTCGGGAGAAAAACTGTTTTTT,CASSPGISGEKLFF
TRBV6-4,NA,NA,TRBJ2-3,TGTGCCAGCAGTGACCGGCCCGCACAGGGAGCAGATACGCAGTATTTT,CASSDRPAQGADTQYF
TRBV4-1,NA,NA,TRBJ1-6,TGCGCCAGCAGCCAAGAAGGGGGTACAGGTATTTCACCCCTCCACTTT,CASSQEGGTGISPLHF
TRBV12-3/TRBV12-4,NA,NA,TRBJ2-1,TGTGCCAGCAGTATGGTAAACAATGAGCAGTTCTTC,CASSMVNNEQFF
TRBV6-5,NA,NA,TRBJ1-5,TGTGCCAGTCTAGGGTCTATAAATCAGCCCCAGCATTTT,CASLGSINQPQHF
TRBV5-1,NA,TRBD2,TRBJ2-5,TGCGCCAGCAGCCCACCCGGGACTAGCGGAGGCCAAGAGACCCAGTACTTC,CASSPPGTSGGQETQYF
TRBV19,once,NA,TRBJ2-1,TGTGCCAGTAGTTCTGCGGAGGCGGGATCCAATGAGCAGTTCTTC,CASSSAEAGSNEQFF
TRBV27,once,NA,TRBJ1-5,TGTGCCAGCAGCCCCCGACCGGCAGCGCGGAATCAGCCCCAGCATTTT,CASSPRPAARNQPQHF
TRBV10-2,NA,NA,TRBJ2-1,TGCGCCACCTCCTACAATGAGCAGTTCTTC,CATSYNEQFF
TRBV18,NA,NA,TRBJ2-3,TGTGCCAGCTCTCTCGGGGGTAGAAGCGGCACAGATACGCAGTATTTT,CASSLGGRSGTDTQYF
TRBV5-1,NA,TRBD2,TRBJ2-3,TGCGCCAGCAGCCTTTTCGGGAGGGCCGAGGATACGCAGTATTTT,CASSLFGRAEDTQYF
TRBV5-6,NA,NA,TRBJ1-1,TGTGCCAGCAGCAGTCAGGGCACTGAAGCTTTCTTT,CASSSQGTEAFF
TRBV13,NA,NA,TRBJ2-5,TGTGCCAGCAGCTGGGGGACCCGGGAGACCCAGTACTTC,CASSWGTRETQYF
TRBV4-1,NA,TRBD1,TRBJ2-6,TGCGCCAGCAGCCAGGGGACAGGGTCTGGGGCCAACGTCCTGACTTTC,CASSQGTGSGANVLTF
TRBV3-1/TRBV3-2,NA,TRBD2,TRBJ2-1,TGTGCCAGCAGCCAAGATTTAGCGGGAGGGTCTCCGTTCTTC,CASSQDLAGGSPFF
TRBV12-5,NA,NA,TRBJ1-1,TGTGCTAGTGCCCTTGGGGGGACTGAAGCTTTCTTT,CASALGGTEAFF
TRBV2,NA,TRBD2,TRBJ2-1,TGTGCCAGCAGGGGGACTAGCGACTACAATGAGCAGTTCTTC,CASRGTSDYNEQFF
TRBV7-9,NA,NA,TRBJ2-7,TGTGCCAGCAGCTTAGCCGCAGGGGGGATCTCCTACGAGCAGTACTTC,CASSLAAGGISYEQYF
TRBV10-3,NA,NA,TRBJ2-3,TGTGCCATCAGTGAGTCGGGTTGGGCAGATACGCAGTATTTT,CAISESGWADTQYF
TRBV10-3,NA,NA,TRBJ1-4,TGTGCCATCAGTGAGTCACATAGGTTGGCAGCTCCGCCGTTTTTT,CAISESHRLAAPPFF
TRBV7-9,NA,NA,TRBJ1-5,TGTGCCAGCAGCGAACAGGGTTACCAGCCCCAGCATTTT,CASSEQGYQPQHF
TRBV9,NA,NA,TRBJ1-3,TGTGCCAGCAGCGTAGCAGGCAACTCTGGAAACACCATATATTTT,CASSVAGNSGNTIYF
TRBV11-2,NA,TRBD2,TRBJ2-3,TGTGCCAGCAGCAACCCGGGACTAGCGGGAGGCTGGGCAGATACGCAGTATTTT,CASSNPGLAGGWADTQYF
TRBV30,NA,TRBD1,TRBJ1-5,TGTGCCTGGAGTCCGGGACAGGCGGATCAGCCCCAGCATTTT,CAWSPGQADQPQHF
TRBV11-2,NA,NA,TRBJ2-7,TGTGCCAGCAGCGGACAGCTCTACGAGCAGTACTTC,CASSGQLYEQYF
TRBV5-8,NA,NA,TRBJ2-7,TGTGCCAGCAGCTTGTACGGGGACAAGGTGATCCAGCAGTACTTC,CASSLYGDKVIQQYF